The clone carrying this T cell receptor beta chain has a count of ten or more. Antigen specificity is unknown. For CDR3 and TCR beta VDJ profiling, genomic DNA was the template used. TCRdb used MiXCR to reprocess the reads, holding one entry per CDR3 protein. The sample holds 150,000 to 200,000 distinct CDR3 sequences; less than 60% are singletons and the top ten take about 9.7%. The data stem from a study of CD8+CD57+ T cells in acquired aplastic anemia. About the research overall: The average for DNA from sorted CD4+ and CD8+ cells was 3 to 3.5 ug.

Study-wide results and limits: The CD8+ Simpson's diversity of patients and controls was not significantly different. About 29 CD8+ CDR3 sequences occurred in both the patients and the controls.

All sequencing subjects had displayed CD8+CD57+ cell expansion on flow cytometry. Each of the patients presented with severe acquired aplastic anemia. The sequence was collected from a human donor with aplastic anemia. Sequencing was done on a sample of sorted CD4+, CD8+, or CD8+CD57+ T cells (not recorded which) from PBMCs.

This chain's CDR3 is CASSSQPGVSGEQFF. The CDR3 region has the DNA TGTGCCAGCAGCTCCCAGCCGGGGGTAAGTGGTGAGCAGTTCTTC. The V and J genes are TRBV7-2 and TRBJ2-1, with D perhaps matching TRBD2 (6 bases). The germline V and J ends were trimmed by 4 bases and 9 bases, with 19 bases remaining between them. The CDR3 loop spans 15 amino acids. The germline gives CDR1 SGHTA, CDR2 FQGNSA.